Presented here are 23 T cell receptor beta chains from one specimen sequenced in a study of CD8+CD57+ T cells in acquired aplastic anemia. Profiling of TCR beta VDJ combinations and CDR3 sequences used genomic DNA as template. Each CDR3 protein is one row after TCRdb ran MiXCR on the reads. Among approximately 170,000 distinct CDR3 sequences, 55% to 80% were seen once, and the ten largest hold about 48%. Material: sorted CD4+, CD8+, or CD8+CD57+ T cells (not recorded which) from PBMCs. The receptors come from a human donor in good health.

The chain joins TRBV24-1 to TRBJ2-5; D might be TRBD2 (7 bases). Germline assignment: CDR1 KGHDR and CDR2 SFDVKD. V lost 5 bases to trimming and J lost 4 bases, with 16 bases between them. The CDR3 runs to 15 residues. CDR3 coding DNA: TGTGCCACCAGTGGAGGGGGGGAGGCCGGAGAGACCCAGTACTTC. This codes for CATSGGGEAGETQYF.

The chain joins TRBV7-3 to TRBJ1-4; TRBD1 is a possible D gene (5 bases). The CDR3 is 15 residues long. The ends were cut back, 3 bases at V and 5 bases at J, with 13 bases in the middle. Germline CDR1 is SGHTA and CDR2 is FQGTGA. The DNA of the CDR3 is TGTGCCAGCAGCTTGGAGTTTACAGGAAATGAAAAACTGTTTTTT. This sequence encodes CASSLEFTGNEKLFF.

CDR3: CSARRDRENSPLHF. CDR3 DNA: TGCAGTGCTAGGCGGGACAGGGAAAATTCACCCCTCCACTTT. The V and J genes are TRBV20-1 and TRBJ1-6, with 9 nucleotides matching TRBD1. Germline V gene data show CDR1 as DFQATT and CDR2 as SNEGSKA (reference sequence). V was pared by 3 bases and J by 7 bases, with 4 bases of the junction left unmatched. This CDR3 has 14 residues.

V and J are TRBV29-1 and TRBJ2-7; weak D call: TRBD1 (5 bases). CDR1 and CDR2 from the germline V gene are SQVTM and ANQGSEA. CDR3 length: 12 residues. Trimming cost V 7 bases and J 4 bases, with 14 bases left between them. CDR3 amino acids: CSAEGDRYEQYF. The DNA for the CDR3 is TGCAGCGCGGAAGGGGATCGTTACGAGCAGTACTTC.

A few counts support this clonotype. The chain couples TRBV9 to TRBJ2-1; the match to TRBD2 covers 11 bases. V lost 3 bases and J lost 4; bases outside the gene matches: 3. The CDR3 spans 15 residues. Germline-derived CDR1 and CDR2 are SGDLS and YYNGEE. CDR3 loop: CASSARTSGYNEQFF. The CDR3 coding sequence is TGTGCCAGCAGCGCGAGGACTAGCGGGTACAATGAGCAGTTCTTC.

Ten or more counts support this clonotype. CDR3 loop: CASSLAGSGTGSEAFF. The DNA for the CDR3 is TGTGCCAGCAGTTTAGCCGGGTCCGGGACAGGGAGTGAAGCTTTCTTT. This sequence joins TRBV12-3 or TRBV12-4 and TRBJ1-1, with 9 bases identical to TRBD1. Trimming at V came to 0 bases and at J to 7 bases, leaving 9 bases not matched to a gene. This CDR3 is 16 amino acids long.

This clonotype was observed a single time. This chain links TRBV4-1 with TRBJ1-2; D is undetermined. Per the germline V gene, CDR1 is MGHRA and CDR2 is YSYEKL. The length of the CDR3 is 13 residues. The V gene lost 5 bases and the J gene lost 8 bases, with 15 bases spanning the gap. The CDR3 spells CASSSPTAGGYTF. CDR3 in DNA: TGCGCCAGCAGCAGCCCGACGGCGGGAGGCTACACCTTC.

The chain joins TRBV7-3 to TRBJ2-7, with a possible D match to TRBD2 (6 bases). Trimming took off 5 bases at V and 0 bases at J, with 14 bases between the two ends. The germline V gene has CDR1 SGHTA and CDR2 FQGTGA. The CDR3 spans 15 residues. CDR3: CASSMGGLNSYEQYF. CDR3 sequence (DNA): TGTGCCAGCAGCATGGGGGGACTTAACTCCTACGAGCAGTACTTC.

Regarding this clonotype: A junction end diverges from the germline sequence, so it may reflect a read error. This chain uses TRBV9 with TRBJ2-7, with a weak D call TRBD2 (6 bases). The CDR3 has 14 amino acids. The germline V gene has CDR1 SGDLS and CDR2 YYNGEE. CDR3 sequence reads: CASSARGRNNEQYF. The CDR3 DNA follows: TGCGCCAGCAGCGCAAGAGGGAGGAACAACGAGCAGTACTTC.

J is TRBJ1-6 and V is TRBV25-1; maybe TRBD1 (5 bases). CDR1 and CDR2 from the germline V gene are MGHDK and SYGVNS. The CDR3 is made up of 12 amino acids. Trimming left V 6 bases short and J 8 bases short, with 8 bases between. CDR3 loop: CASRTAYSPLHF. The CDR3 bases are TGTGCCAGCAGGACAGCCTATTCACCCCTCCACTTT.

Ten or more counts support this clonotype. The rearrangement links TRBV5-1 to TRBJ2-3; D perhaps matches TRBD2 (5 bases). CDR3 length equals 18 residues. Germline assignment: CDR1 SGHRS and CDR2 YFSETQ. Between the trimmed V and J ends, which lost 0 bases and 0 bases, there was a span of 17 bases. The CDR3: CASSLDGGRVPSTDTQYF. The DNA for the CDR3 is TGCGCCAGCAGCTTGGATGGCGGGCGTGTCCCTAGCACAGATACGCAGTATTTT. The variable domain in full, completed from reference TRBV5-1 and TRBJ2-3, reads KAGVTQTPRYLIKTRGQQVTLSCSPISGHRSVSWYQQTPGQGLQFLFEYFSETQRNKGNFPGRFSGRQFSNSRSEMNVSTLELGDSALYLCASSLDGGRVPSTDTQYFGPGTRLTVL.

This clonotype was detected a few times. V and J are TRBV7-6 and TRBJ2-1, with 8 bases aligning to TRBD1. V gave up 5 bases and J gave up 4 bases; unmatched junction bases: 4. CDR1 and CDR2 from the germline V gene are SGHVS and FNYEAQ. The CDR3 length is 14 residues. For the CDR3, the DNA is TGTGCCAGCAGCCCTAACAGGGGGTACAATGAGCAGTTCTTC. Translating gives CASSPNRGYNEQFF. The full variable domain, completed using reference TRBV7-6 and TRBJ2-1, is GAGVSQSPRYKVTKRGQDVALRCDPISGHVSLYWYRQALGQGPEFLTYFNYEAQQDKSGLPNDRFSAERPEGSISTLTIQRTEQRDSAMYRCASSPNRGYNEQFFGPGTRLTVL.

V and J are TRBV20-1 and TRBJ2-7, with D unclear. This CDR3 is built from 15 residues. Trimming took off 3 bases at V and 0 bases at J, with 15 bases between the two ends. Germline V CDR1 and CDR2: DFQATT, SNEGSKA (reference sequence). The CDR3 sequence: CSASWAEQSSYEQYF. The CDR3, as DNA: TGCAGTGCTAGTTGGGCTGAACAGAGCTCCTACGAGCAGTACTTC.

V gene TRBV19 combines with J gene TRBJ2-2, with 7 bases matching TRBD1. From germline, CDR1 is LNHDA and CDR2 SQIVND (reference sequence). This CDR3 spans 15 amino acids. Trimming at V came to 5 bases and at J to 1 base, leaving 4 bases not matched to a gene. The CDR3 DNA follows: TGTGCCAGTAGTGAACGACAGGGGAACACCGGGGAGCTGTTTTTT. Amino acid sequence: CASSERQGNTGELFF.

This chain connects TRBV3-1 to TRBJ2-3; no firm D call. CDR1 and CDR2 (germline): LGHDT, YNNKEL (reference sequence). The V gene lost 0 bases and the J gene lost 9 bases, with 7 bases spanning the gap. The CDR3 spans 12 residues. In DNA, the CDR3 is TGTGCCAGCAGCCAAGATTCGCGCACGCAGTATTTT. Its protein product is CASSQDSRTQYF.

The rearrangement links TRBV7-4 to TRBJ2-3; D possibly corresponds to TRBD2 (6 bases). The CDR3 consists of 15 residues. V was pared by 5 bases and J by 3 bases, with 15 bases between. Germline V gene sequence: CDR1 SGHVT, CDR2 SQSDAQ. The CDR3 coding sequence is TGTGCCAGCAGCCCACGGGCGGGGTGGACAGATACGCAGTATTTT. As protein: CASSPRAGWTDTQYF.

V and J are TRBV7-2 and TRBJ1-1; a possible D gene is TRBD1 (6 bases). Trimming removed 1 base from V and 5 bases from J, with 11 bases in between. This CDR3 has 14 residues. Germline values: CDR1 SGHTA, CDR2 FQGNSA. CDR3 coding DNA: TGTGCCAGCAGCTTAGTTTCCAGGGGTACTGAAGCTTTCTTT. This gives the protein CASSLVSRGTEAFF.

In DNA, the CDR3 is TGTGCCAGCAGTCCGCCCGGGACTAGCGGCCTAGCCAAAAACATTCAGTACTTC. Protein product: CASSPPGTSGLAKNIQYF. This chain uses TRBV12-3 or TRBV12-4 with TRBJ2-4; 11 positions match TRBD2. CDR3 size: 18 residues. The V gene end was trimmed by 5 bases and the J gene end by 0 bases; junction bases not matched to a gene: 9.

There are many counts of this clonotype. J is TRBJ2-6 and V is TRBV6-5; D remains unclear. The CDR3 consists of 15 residues. Trimming cost V 5 bases and J 0 bases, with 8 bases left between them. Germline-derived CDR1 and CDR2 are MNHEY and SVGAGI. CDR3 region: CASSNFISGANVLTF. CDR3 DNA: TGTGCCAGCAGTAACTTCATCTCTGGGGCCAACGTCCTGACTTTC.

The genes are TRBV7-3 and TRBJ2-5, with D uncertain. The ends were cut back, 4 bases at V and 6 bases at J, with 12 bases in the middle. CDR3 length equals 13 residues. The germline gives CDR1 SGHTA, CDR2 FQGTGA. The CDR3 bases are TGTGCCAGCAGCTCAATTATAGGGAAGACCCAGTACTTC. Translating it yields CASSSIIGKTQYF.

This clonotype showed up many times. This sequence joins TRBV19 and TRBJ2-1; 9 bases are a match to TRBD1. After removal of 1 base from V and 5 bases from J, the junction contained 3 bases not matched to a gene. Germline V gene sequence: CDR1 LNHDA, CDR2 SQIVND (reference sequence). CDR3 length equals 15 residues. The chain's CDR3 is CASSIGWTGDNEQFF. Written as DNA, the CDR3 is TGTGCCAGTAGTATAGGGTGGACAGGGGACAATGAGCAGTTCTTC.

The rearrangement links TRBV20-1 to TRBJ2-1, with 7 bases identical to TRBD1. The CDR3 spans 15 residues. Germline V CDR1 and CDR2: DFQATT, SNEGSKA (reference sequence). The V and J ends lost 3 bases and 3 bases, in that order; junction bases with no gene match: 8. DNA of the CDR3: TGCAGTGCTAGCTTTTCGGGGACAGACTACAATGAGCAGTTCTTC. This translates into CSASFSGTDYNEQFF.

The genes are TRBV15 and TRBJ1-1, with D unclear. The V and J ends lost 5 bases and 1 base respectively, with 11 bases between them. CDR3 length: 14 amino acids. The germline CDR1 and CDR2 sequences are LNHNV and YYDKDF (reference sequence). The CDR3 loop is CATSYSSGNTEAFF. CDR3 DNA sequence: TGTGCCACCAGCTATTCTTCAGGGAACACTGAAGCTTTCTTT.